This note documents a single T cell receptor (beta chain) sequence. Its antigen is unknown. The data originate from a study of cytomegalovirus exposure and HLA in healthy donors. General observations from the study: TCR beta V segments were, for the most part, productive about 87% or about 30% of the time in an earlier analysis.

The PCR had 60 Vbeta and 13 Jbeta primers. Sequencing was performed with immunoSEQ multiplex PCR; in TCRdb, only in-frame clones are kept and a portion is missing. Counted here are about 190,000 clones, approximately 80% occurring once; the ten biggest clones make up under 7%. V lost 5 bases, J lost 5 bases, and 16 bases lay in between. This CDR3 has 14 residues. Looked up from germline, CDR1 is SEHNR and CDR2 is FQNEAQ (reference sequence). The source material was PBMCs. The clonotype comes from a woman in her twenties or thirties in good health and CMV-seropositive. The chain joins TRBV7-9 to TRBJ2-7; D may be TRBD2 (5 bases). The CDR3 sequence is CASSPRTGGDEQYF. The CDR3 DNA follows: TGTGCCAGCAGCCCCCGGACTGGTGGCGACGAGCAGTACTTC.